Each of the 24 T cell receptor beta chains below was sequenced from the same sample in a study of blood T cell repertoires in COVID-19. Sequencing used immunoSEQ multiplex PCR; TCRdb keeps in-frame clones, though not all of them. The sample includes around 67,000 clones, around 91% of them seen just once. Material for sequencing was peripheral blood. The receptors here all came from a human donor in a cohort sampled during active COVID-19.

DNA for the CDR3: TGTGCCAGCAGCTTAAGCGGTATAATGAACACTGAAGCTTTCTTT. Amino acid sequence: CASSLSGIMNTEAFF. The chain couples TRBV11-2 to TRBJ1-1; D remains unclear. This CDR3 is 15 amino acids long. V lost 2 bases, J lost 0 bases, and 10 bases lay in between. Germline V gene data show CDR1 as SGHAT and CDR2 as FQNNGV.

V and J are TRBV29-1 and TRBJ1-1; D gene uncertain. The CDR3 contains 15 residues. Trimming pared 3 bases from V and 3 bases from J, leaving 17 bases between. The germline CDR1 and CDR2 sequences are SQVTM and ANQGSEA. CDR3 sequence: CSVEVFAGPYTEAFF. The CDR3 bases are TGCAGCGTTGAGGTTTTTGCGGGTCCGTACACTGAAGCTTTCTTT.

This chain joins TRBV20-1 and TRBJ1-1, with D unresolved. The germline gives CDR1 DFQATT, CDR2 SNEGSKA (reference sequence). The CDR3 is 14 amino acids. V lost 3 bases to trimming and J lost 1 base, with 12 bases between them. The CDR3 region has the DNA TGCAGTGCTAGTCCAGGACTGACGAACACTGAAGCTTTCTTT. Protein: CSASPGLTNTEAFF.

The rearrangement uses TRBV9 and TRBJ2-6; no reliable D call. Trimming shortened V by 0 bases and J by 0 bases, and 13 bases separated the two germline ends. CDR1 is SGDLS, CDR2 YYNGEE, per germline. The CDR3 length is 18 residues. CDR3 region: CASSVDSRPSSGANVLTF. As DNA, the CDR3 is TGTGCCAGCAGCGTAGACAGCAGGCCAAGCTCTGGGGCCAACGTCCTGACTTTC. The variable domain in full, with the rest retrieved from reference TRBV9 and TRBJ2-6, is DSGVTQTPKHLITATGQRVTLRCSPRSGDLSVYWYQQSLDQGLQFLIQYYNGEERAKGNILERFSAQQFPDLHSELNLSSLELGDSALYFCASSVDSRPSSGANVLTFGAGSRLTVL.

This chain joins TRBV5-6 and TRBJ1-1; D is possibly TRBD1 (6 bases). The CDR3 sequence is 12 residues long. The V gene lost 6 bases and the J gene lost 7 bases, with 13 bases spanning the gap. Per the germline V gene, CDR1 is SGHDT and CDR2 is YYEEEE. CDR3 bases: TGTGCCAGCATCGTCACAGGGAGTGAAGCTTTCTTT. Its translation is CASIVTGSEAFF.

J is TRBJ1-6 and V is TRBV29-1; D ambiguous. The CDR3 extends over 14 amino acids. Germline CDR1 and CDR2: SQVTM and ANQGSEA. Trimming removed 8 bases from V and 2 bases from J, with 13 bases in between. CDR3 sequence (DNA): TGCAGCATATATGTCGGAGCCTATAATTCACCCCTCCACTTT. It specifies CSIYVGAYNSPLHF.

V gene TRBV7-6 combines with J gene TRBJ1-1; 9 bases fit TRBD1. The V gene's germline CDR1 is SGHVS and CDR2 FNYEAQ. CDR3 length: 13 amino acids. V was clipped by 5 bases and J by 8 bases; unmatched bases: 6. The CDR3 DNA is TGTGCCAGCAGCCCGGGGACAGGGACCGAAGCTTTCTTT. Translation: CASSPGTGTEAFF.

The CDR3 loop reads CSVGGPERTEAFF. The CDR3 DNA reads as TGCAGCGTTGGGGGGCCCGAGAGAACTGAAGCTTTCTTT. This chain connects TRBV29-1 to TRBJ1-1; D is perhaps TRBD1 (6 bases). The germline V gene has CDR1 SQVTM and CDR2 ANQGSEA. V was shortened by 4 bases and J by 5 bases, with 14 bases between the two germline ends. This CDR3 spans 13 amino acids.

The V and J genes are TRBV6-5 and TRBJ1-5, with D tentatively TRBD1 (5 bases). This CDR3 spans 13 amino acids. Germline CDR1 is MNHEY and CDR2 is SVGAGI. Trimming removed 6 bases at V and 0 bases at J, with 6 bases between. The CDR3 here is CASRTVSNQPQHF. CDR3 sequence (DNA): TGTGCCAGCAGGACAGTTAGCAATCAGCCCCAGCATTTT.

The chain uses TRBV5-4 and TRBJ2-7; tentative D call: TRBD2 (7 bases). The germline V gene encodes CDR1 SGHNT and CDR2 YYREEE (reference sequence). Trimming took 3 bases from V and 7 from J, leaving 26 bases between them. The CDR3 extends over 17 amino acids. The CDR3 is CASSSRGGGGPPQEQYF. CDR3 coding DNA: TGTGCCAGCAGCTCGAGGGGGGGAGGGGGGCCCCCTCAAGAGCAGTACTTC.

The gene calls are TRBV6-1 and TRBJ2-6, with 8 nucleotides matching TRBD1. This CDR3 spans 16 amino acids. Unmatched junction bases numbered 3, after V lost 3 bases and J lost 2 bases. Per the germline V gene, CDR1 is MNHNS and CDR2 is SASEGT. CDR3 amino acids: CASSELDRAGANVLTF. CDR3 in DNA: TGTGCCAGCAGTGAGCTGGACAGGGCTGGGGCCAACGTCCTGACTTTC.

The DNA of the CDR3 is TGTGCCACCTCAGCGGGGGGTGGCTCCTACGAGCAGTACTTC. Translated, it gives CATSAGGGSYEQYF. The rearrangement links TRBV2 to TRBJ2-7, with 9 bases fitting TRBD2. The J segment lost 0 bases and the V segment lost 10 bases, leaving 7 bases of the junction unmatched. The CDR3 runs to 14 residues. Germline lookup yields CDR1 SNHLY and CDR2 FYNNEI.

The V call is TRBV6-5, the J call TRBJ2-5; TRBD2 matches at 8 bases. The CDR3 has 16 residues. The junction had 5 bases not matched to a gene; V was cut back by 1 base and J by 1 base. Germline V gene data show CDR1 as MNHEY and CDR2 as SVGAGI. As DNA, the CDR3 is TGTGCCAGCAGTTACTTAGCGGGGACTCTCCAAGAGACCCAGTACTTC. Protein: CASSYLAGTLQETQYF.

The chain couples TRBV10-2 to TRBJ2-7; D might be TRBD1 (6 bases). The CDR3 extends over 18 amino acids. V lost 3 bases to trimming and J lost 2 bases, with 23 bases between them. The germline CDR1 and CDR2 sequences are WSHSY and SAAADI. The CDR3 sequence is CASSDRLTGPTLPYEQYF. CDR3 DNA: TGCGCCAGCAGTGACCGACTTACAGGGCCCACTCTTCCCTACGAGCAGTACTTC.

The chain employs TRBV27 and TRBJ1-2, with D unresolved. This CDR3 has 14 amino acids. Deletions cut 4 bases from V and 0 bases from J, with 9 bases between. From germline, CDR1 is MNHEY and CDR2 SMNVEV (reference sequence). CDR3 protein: CASSSKRTNYGYTF. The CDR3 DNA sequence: TGTGCCAGCAGTTCCAAGAGAACTAACTATGGCTACACCTTC.

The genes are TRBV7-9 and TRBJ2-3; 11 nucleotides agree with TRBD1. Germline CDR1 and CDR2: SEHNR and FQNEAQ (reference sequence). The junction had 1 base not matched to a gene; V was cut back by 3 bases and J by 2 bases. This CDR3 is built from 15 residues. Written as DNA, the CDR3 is TGTGCCAGCAGCTTGGGACAGGGGGACACAGATACGCAGTATTTT. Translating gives CASSLGQGDTDTQYF.

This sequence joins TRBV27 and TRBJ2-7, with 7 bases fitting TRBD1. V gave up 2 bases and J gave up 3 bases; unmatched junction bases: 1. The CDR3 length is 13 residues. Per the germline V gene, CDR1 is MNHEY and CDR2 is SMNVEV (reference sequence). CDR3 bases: TGTGCCAGCAGTTTAAGGACAGGCTACGAGCAGTACTTC. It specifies CASSLRTGYEQYF.

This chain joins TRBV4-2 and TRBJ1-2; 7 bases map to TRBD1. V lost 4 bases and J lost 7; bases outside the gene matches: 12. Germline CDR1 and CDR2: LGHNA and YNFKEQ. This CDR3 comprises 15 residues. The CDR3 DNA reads TGTGCCAGCAGCCTCCAACAGGGGATCCGGGCTGGCTACACCTTC. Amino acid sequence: CASSLQQGIRAGYTF.

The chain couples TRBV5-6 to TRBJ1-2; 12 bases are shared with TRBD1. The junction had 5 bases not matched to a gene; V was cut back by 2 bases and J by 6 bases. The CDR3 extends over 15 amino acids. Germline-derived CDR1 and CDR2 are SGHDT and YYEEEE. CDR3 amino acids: CASSLTGTGGHGYTF. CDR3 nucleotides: TGTGCCAGCAGCTTAACCGGGACAGGGGGCCATGGCTACACCTTC.

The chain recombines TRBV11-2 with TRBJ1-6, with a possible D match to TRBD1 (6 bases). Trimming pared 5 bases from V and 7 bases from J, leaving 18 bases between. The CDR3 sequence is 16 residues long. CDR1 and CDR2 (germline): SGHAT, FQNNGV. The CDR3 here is CASSPGRGGRNSPLHF. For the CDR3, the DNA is TGTGCCAGCAGCCCGGGGAGGGGGGGCCGGAATTCACCCCTCCACTTT.

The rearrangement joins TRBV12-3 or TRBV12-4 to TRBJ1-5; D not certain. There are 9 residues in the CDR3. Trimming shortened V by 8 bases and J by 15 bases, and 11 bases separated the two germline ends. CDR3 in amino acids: CASGSPRHF. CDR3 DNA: TGTGCCAGCGGGAGTCCTCGGCATTTT.

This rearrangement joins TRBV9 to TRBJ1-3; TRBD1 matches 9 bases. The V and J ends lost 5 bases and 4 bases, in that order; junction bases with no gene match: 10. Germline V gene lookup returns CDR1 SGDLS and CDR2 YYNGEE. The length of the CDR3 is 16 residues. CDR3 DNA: TGTGCCAGCAGTGCCCAACAGGGGGCGGCAGGAAACACCATATATTTT. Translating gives CASSAQQGAAGNTIYF. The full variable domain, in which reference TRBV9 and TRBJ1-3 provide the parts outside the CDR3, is DSGVTQTPKHLITATGQRVTLRCSPRSGDLSVYWYQQSLDQGLQFLIQYYNGEERAKGNILERFSAQQFPDLHSELNLSSLELGDSALYFCASSAQQGAAGNTIYFGEGSWLTVV.

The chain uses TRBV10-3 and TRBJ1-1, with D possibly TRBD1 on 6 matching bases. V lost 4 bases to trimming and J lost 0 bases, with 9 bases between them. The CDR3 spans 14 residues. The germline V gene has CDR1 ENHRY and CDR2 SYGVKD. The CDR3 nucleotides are TGTGCCATCAGTGGAGGACAGATGAACACTGAAGCTTTCTTT. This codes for CAISGGQMNTEAFF.

CDR3 sequence: CSVQWDRGNGYTF. DNA for the CDR3: TGCAGCGTCCAATGGGACAGGGGAAACGGCTACACCTTC. The V and J genes are TRBV29-1 and TRBJ1-2; 10 nucleotides match TRBD1. CDR1 and CDR2 from the germline V gene are SQVTM and ANQGSEA. This CDR3 has 13 amino acids. V trimming: 6 bases; J trimming: 8 bases; junction bases outside the gene matches: 9.